A selection of T cell receptor beta chains follows, all from one sample in a study of metastatic and nonmetastatic thyroid tumors. TCRdb re-called clones from the PCR reads using MiXCR. The data hold around 46,000 clones, with around 21% observed a single time. The sequenced sample consisted of blood. The origin of the receptors is a male donor with papillary thyroid cancer or a benign thyroid nodule (not recorded which). Some clones in this sample may be carry-over from other donors' samples. CDR3s include the opening cysteine and the closing phenylalanine or tryptophan. D genes are given only for firm matches. Some rows have no size entry. The others give once, few or many, or a class for an expanded clone.

TRBJ2-7,many,TRBV20-1,TRBD2,TGCAGTGCTCGCTACCGGGGGGGCCGGGCCGAGCAGTACTTC,CSARYRGGRAEQYF
TRBJ2-7,medium-sized,TRBV4-1,TRBD1,TGCGCCAGCAGCCAGGTCAGGACAGGCTACGAGCAGTACTTC,CASSQVRTGYEQYF
TRBJ2-4,few,TRBV6-1,-,TGTGCCAGCAGCGACACGGGGGCCTCGCCCAAAAACATTCAGTACTTC,CASSDTGASPKNIQYF
TRBJ1-6,medium-sized,TRBV20-1,-,TGCAGTGCTACTGGTCGGGATAATTCACCCCTCCACTTT,CSATGRDNSPLHF
TRBJ1-1,many,TRBV6-5,-,TGTGCCAGCAGTTACTCAAACAGAAGGACTGAAGCTTTCTTT,CASSYSNRRTEAFF
TRBJ2-7,once,TRBV14,-,TGTGCCAGCAGCACCTCCCGTGCTGGTCTAAGGGAGCAGTACTTC,CASSTSRAGLREQYF
TRBJ2-7,many,TRBV13,TRBD1,TGTGCCACTTCCGGGACAGGGGAAAAGGGTCTCTACGAGCAGTACTTC,CATSGTGEKGLYEQYF
TRBJ1-2,many,TRBV25-1,TRBD1,TGTGCCAGCAGTGGTTCAGGGGACAGTCTGTATGGCTACACCTTC,CASSGSGDSLYGYTF
TRBJ1-3,many,TRBV7-6,-,TGTGCCAGCAGCCCGAGCTCTGGAAACACCATATATTTT,CASSPSSGNTIYF
TRBJ2-7,-,TRBV14,TRBD2,TGTGCCAGCAGCCAAGATTCCGGACTAGCGGGCTCCTACGAGCAGTACTTC,CASSQDSGLAGSYEQYF
TRBJ1-1,many,TRBV27,TRBD1,TGTGCCAGCAGTCGGACAGGGAACACTGAAGCTTTCTTT,CASSRTGNTEAFF
TRBJ2-3,many,TRBV30,TRBD2,TGTGCCTGGAGTGTACGTCTAGCGGGAGGGCAGACAGATACGCAGTATTTT,CAWSVRLAGGQTDTQYF
TRBJ1-3,many,TRBV7-3,TRBD1,TGTGCCAGCAGCTCACGTCCCGGGACAGTCATGAGGGGTGGAAACACCATATATTTT,CASSSRPGTVMRGGNTIYF
TRBJ1-6,-,TRBV7-2,-,TGTGCCAGCAGCTTCCAGTCGGGGTTCTCACCCCTCCACTTT,CASSFQSGFSPLHF
TRBJ2-3,many,TRBV3-1,-,TGTGCCAGCAGCCAAAAAGGCCTAGCCACAGATACGCAGTATTTT,CASSQKGLATDTQYF
TRBJ1-5,-,TRBV18,-,TGTGCCAGCTCACCTCTAGGAGGGGGGGAACCCCAGCATTTT,CASSPLGGGEPQHF
TRBJ2-1,many,TRBV24-1,-,TGTGCCACCAGTGACCACACGGGTTACAATGAGCAGTTCTTC,CATSDHTGYNEQFF
TRBJ2-6,-,TRBV20-1,TRBD2,TGCAGTGCTAGCGGGAGGGGCTCTCTGGCCAACGTCCTGACTTTC,CSASGRGSLANVLTF
TRBJ2-3,few,TRBV6-1,-,TGTGCCAGCAAATCTGGAGATACGCAGTATTTT,CASKSGDTQYF
TRBJ2-5,many,TRBV30,-,TGTGCCTGGAGGGAGGGGACAGAGACCCAGTACTTC,CAWREGTETQYF
TRBJ1-1,few,TRBV2,-,TGTGCCAGCACTCAAACGGACGGCTTGAACACTGAAGCTTTCTTT,CASTQTDGLNTEAFF
TRBJ1-4,many,TRBV18,TRBD1,TGTGCCAGCTCACTGGGACAGGGAGATGAGAAACTGTTTTTT,CASSLGQGDEKLFF
TRBJ1-1,-,TRBV6-5,TRBD1,TGTGCCAACAGTTTTCAGGGGGCGAGCACTGAAGCTTTCTTT,CANSFQGASTEAFF
TRBJ2-2,few,TRBV9,TRBD2,TGTGCCAGCAGCGTGGGCAGGAAAGAGCGGGAGGAAAACACCGGGGAGCTGTTTTTT,CASSVGRKEREENTGELFF
TRBJ2-7,many,TRBV11-2,-,TGTGCCAGCAGCTTATTGTTCGGTCAGGGCGGCGACGAGCAGTACTTC,CASSLLFGQGGDEQYF
TRBJ2-2,many,TRBV7-8,-,TGTGCCAGCAGACCTAGAATCGGGGAGCTGTTTTTT,CASRPRIGELFF
TRBJ2-2,medium-sized,TRBV19,TRBD2,TGTGCCAGTAGTATCTCTAGCGGGTGGGGCGGGGAGCTGTTTTTT,CASSISSGWGGELFF
TRBJ2-7,many,TRBV2,-,TGTGCCAGCAGGGCCCAGACTACCTACGAGCAGTACTTC,CASRAQTTYEQYF
TRBJ1-5,few,TRBV24-1,-,TGTGCCACCAGTGCATTGAATAGCAATCAGCCCCAGCATTTT,CATSALNSNQPQHF
TRBJ2-1,few,TRBV20-1,-,TGCAGTGCTATTTGGGACGTCTGGCACAATGAGCAGTTCTTC,CSAIWDVWHNEQFF